In this sample, the clone carrying this TCR beta chain turned up a few times. Antigen specificity is unknown. CDR3 length equals 16 residues. Trimming removed 0 bases at V and 8 bases at J, with 16 bases between. Germline V lookup: CDR1 LGHNA, CDR2 YSLEER. A universal primer binding site was introduced by template switching. The final cDNA contained unique molecular identifiers. TCRdb reanalysed the 5' RACE reads using MiXCR and keeps one entry per CDR3 protein. The repertoire has fewer than 500,000 distinct CDR3 sequences, roughly 26% of them found once; the top ten carry roughly 3%. The data are from a study of identical twins. Overall study results and limits: There is a chance that invariant MAIT and iNKT cells partially muddied zero-insertion analyses.

The same data also contributed to another study, on T cells expressing NK-cell markers. This second study notes: One of eight sequenced donors was HCMV-seronegative; the other seven were seropositive. These clonotypes also led the CD3+CD56-NKG2C+ fraction in several donors.

The TCR was taken from a woman aged 18-29 years in good health. Sequenced material: CD4+ T cells sorted from blood. V gene TRBV4-3 combines with J gene TRBJ1-4; tentative D call: TRBD1 (5 bases). The CDR3 DNA is TGCGCCAGCAGCCAAGATCCCGGGGCCACTGGGGAAAAACTGTTTTTT. Protein product: CASSQDPGATGEKLFF.